This entry lists 9 T cell receptor beta chains sequenced from one sample in a study of identical twins. Using its own MiXCR run on the 5' RACE reads, TCRdb lists one record per CDR3 protein. The table includes about 1.7 million distinct CDR3 sequences, 25% to 35% detected once. What was sequenced was cord blood. The receptors stem from a newborn girl in good health.

This clonotype was seen more than once but under ten times. The chain has TRBV19 and TRBJ2-5; 7 bases are a match to TRBD1. With V trimmed by 3 bases and J by 5 bases, 3 bases remained unmatched. Germline values: CDR1 LNHDA, CDR2 SQIVND (reference sequence). This CDR3 contains 13 residues. The CDR3 loop is CASSIVTGETQYF. CDR3 nucleotides: TGTGCCAGTAGTATTGTGACAGGGGAGACCCAGTACTTC.

The gene calls are TRBV20-1 and TRBJ1-5, with a possible D match to TRBD1 (6 bases). CDR3 size: 14 residues. The germline V gene encodes CDR1 DFQATT and CDR2 SNEGSKA (reference sequence). CDR3 region: CSASKRQGNQPQHF. The CDR3 nucleotides are TGCAGCGCTTCAAAACGACAGGGCAATCAGCCCCAGCATTTT.

This clonotype was seen more than once but under ten times. This chain uses TRBV2 with TRBJ2-1, with D uncertain. V lost 4 bases, J lost 3 bases, and 10 bases lay in between. The CDR3 totals 14 residues. Per the germline V gene, CDR1 is SNHLY and CDR2 is FYNNEI. CDR3 in DNA: TGTGCCAGCAGTGGCCCATTGGTCTACAATGAGCAGTTCTTC. Translating it yields CASSGPLVYNEQFF.

The chain uses TRBV7-9 and TRBJ2-2; TRBD1 matches 8 bases. The CDR3 totals 16 residues. Trimming removed 4 bases from V and 3 bases from J; junction bases left unmatched: 7. Per germline, CDR1 SEHNR and CDR2 FQNEAQ (reference sequence). The CDR3 sequence: CASSSRTGLDTGELFF. The CDR3 region has the DNA TGTGCCAGCAGCTCGAGGACAGGGTTGGACACCGGGGAGCTGTTTTTT.

The chain uses TRBV7-9 and TRBJ1-1; maybe TRBD1 (5 bases). This CDR3 is built from 14 residues. V lost 6 bases to trimming and J lost 1 base, with 12 bases between them. Germline CDR1 and CDR2: SEHNR and FQNEAQ (reference sequence). Here the CDR3 DNA reads TGTGCCAGCAGTCGGATGACAGCGAACACTGAAGCTTTCTTT. Translating it yields CASSRMTANTEAFF.

CDR3 in DNA: TGCGCCAGCAGCTTTAGCTTGTGGGGAAGAGGGGATAACTATGGCTACACCTTC. Its translation is CASSFSLWGRGDNYGYTF. The chain recombines TRBV5-1 with TRBJ1-2, with a weak D call TRBD1 (5 bases). V lost 2 bases and J 1 base, leaving 21 bases between the germline ends. This CDR3 region has 18 residues. Per germline, CDR1 SGHRS and CDR2 YFSETQ.

At least ten counts were recorded for this clonotype. V and J are TRBV5-1 and TRBJ2-1; 12 positions match TRBD2. The CDR3 is made up of 16 amino acids. CDR1 and CDR2 (germline): SGHRS, YFSETQ. V lost 0 bases to trimming and J lost 7 bases; unmatched junction nucleotides: 5. In nucleotides, the CDR3 is TGCGCCAGCAGCTTGGGACTAGCGGGAGTAGGAAATGAGCAGTTCTTC. Translated, it gives CASSLGLAGVGNEQFF.

This clonotype was detected a few times. V and J are TRBV28 and TRBJ2-1; 9 bases align to TRBD2. V dropped 3 bases and J dropped 9; count of bases not matched to a gene: 15. From germline, CDR1 is MDHEN and CDR2 SYDVKM. The CDR3 sequence is 17 residues long. CDR3 DNA: TGTGCCAGCAGTTTCCTCTGGGGTAGCGGGAGTCCCGGTGAGCAGTTCTTC. This gives the protein CASSFLWGSGSPGEQFF.

This clonotype was counted between two and nine times. This sequence joins TRBV11-2 and TRBJ2-1; D perhaps matches TRBD2 (5 bases). The CDR3 loop spans 13 amino acids. The germline V gene encodes CDR1 SGHAT and CDR2 FQNNGV. The germline V and J ends were trimmed by 5 bases and 6 bases, with 11 bases remaining between them. DNA for the CDR3: TGTGCCAGCAGCCTCCGGAGGCCCAATGAGCAGTTCTTC. Its protein product is CASSLRRPNEQFF.